Reported below is one TCR beta chain. Its specificity is unknown. Libraries were prepared by immunoSEQ multiplex PCR; TCRdb keeps only in-frame clonotypes and omits some of them. This sample carries roughly 200,000 clones, approximately 89% of them seen once, and the ten largest clones take around 3.7%. These data are taken from a study of T cell responses to AZD1222 COVID-19 vaccine. Study findings and constraints: Seropositivity was recorded at baseline in only a handful of AZD1222 recipients. Most donors were white British, females outnumbered males, and clonal diversity was possibly underestimated.

Samples with a second dose at about 4 or about 12 weeks were pooled together. The CDR3 totals 15 residues. Trimming removed 0 bases at V and 7 bases at J, with 13 bases between. Germline V gene lookup returns CDR1 SGHKS and CDR2 YYEKEE (reference sequence). The sequence was collected from an adult who received the AZD1222 COVID-19 vaccine. Sequenced material: peripheral blood, taken 28 days after the second AZD1222 dose. The chain combines TRBV5-5 with TRBJ1-4, with D possibly being TRBD1 (6 bases). The CDR3 spells CASSLEGQGSEKLFF. Written as DNA, the CDR3 is TGTGCCAGCAGCTTGGAGGGTCAGGGGAGTGAAAAACTGTTTTTT.